The clone carrying this T cell receptor beta chain was counted once. Its antigen is still unknown. The sample is drawn from a study of OX40 agonist ivuxolimab in advanced cancers. As for the study in general: In this trial design, patients received ivuxolimab intravenously at 0.01 to 10 mg/kg every 2 weeks. Subjects had a mean age of around 60 years, with a range of about 23 to 85; about 83% were male.

Assay used: immunoSEQ multiplex PCR; TCRdb lists only in-frame clones, some missing. The sample includes 83,000 or so clones, 90% of them seen just once. General study findings and limits: No antigen was identified for the clonally expanded peripheral T cells.

CDR3 length: 15 amino acids. The V and J ends lost 2 bases and 3 bases respectively, with 11 bases between them. The V gene's germline CDR1 is SGHRS and CDR2 YFSETQ. The input for sequencing was CD4+ or CD8+ T cells sorted from blood, taken in a trial of the OX40 agonist ivuxolimab. The TCR originated in an adult with an advanced solid tumor such as melanoma, head and neck, liver or kidney cancer. The genes are TRBV5-1 and TRBJ1-4; maybe TRBD1 (6 bases). The CDR3 protein is CASSLSRGSNEKLFF. The CDR3 DNA reads TGCGCCAGCAGCTTAAGCAGGGGCTCTAATGAAAAACTGTTTTTT.